This is a list of T cell receptor beta chains from one sample in a study of a mutant IDH1 vaccine in newly diagnosed glioma. Clones were read by immunoSEQ multiplex PCR, and TCRdb kept only the in-frame ones, dropping some. The repertoire includes 45,000 to 60,000 clones, 88% of them detected once, and 5.7% sits in the top ten. These TCRs' antigens remain unknown. Source: PBMCs, taken from a glioma patient whose treatment included an IDH1 peptide vaccine. These receptors were obtained from a woman in her thirties or forties with glioma. CDR3s include the opening cysteine and the closing phenylalanine or tryptophan. The D gene is left open where the match is weak. Size tells how often a clone was seen (once, few, many) or the class of an expanded clone, and some rows leave it out.

J: TRBJ1-1
size: -
V: TRBV7-9
D: -
CDR3: CASSLGWGRRNTEAFF
DNA: TGTGCCAGCAGCTTAGGGTGGGGACGACGGAACACTGAAGCTTTCTTT

J: TRBJ2-3
size: once
V: TRBV7-9
D: TRBD1
CDR3: CASSHPGTGGTDTQYF
DNA: TGTGCCAGCAGCCATCCCGGGACAGGGGGTACAGATACGCAGTATTTT

J: TRBJ2-3
size: -
V: TRBV7-9
D: -
CDR3: CASSLVPLVSANGDTQYF
DNA: TGTGCCAGCAGCTTAGTTCCCTTGGTATCTGCAAATGGAGATACGCAGTATTTT

J: TRBJ2-1
size: -
V: TRBV6-5
D: -
CDR3: CASSYSGQGSYNEQFF
DNA: TGTGCCAGCAGTTACTCGGGTCAGGGCTCCTACAATGAGCAGTTCTTC

J: TRBJ1-5
size: -
V: TRBV19
D: -
CDR3: CASSIGGFDQPQHF
DNA: TGTGCCAGTAGTATAGGGGGATTCGATCAGCCCCAGCATTTT

J: TRBJ1-2
size: -
V: TRBV19
D: -
CDR3: CASSIAGDYGYTF
DNA: TGTGCCAGTAGTATAGCAGGGGACTATGGCTACACCTTC

J: TRBJ2-7
size: -
V: TRBV7-9
D: TRBD2
CDR3: CASSPSGYEQYF
DNA: TGTGCCAGCAGCCCTAGCGGGTACGAGCAGTACTTC

J: TRBJ2-3
size: once
V: TRBV7-2
D: -
CDR3: CASSIGAGDTQYF
DNA: TGTGCCAGCAGCATAGGGGCGGGGGATACGCAGTATTTT

J: TRBJ2-3
size: -
V: TRBV4-1
D: TRBD2
CDR3: CASSQRGRGTRTDTQYF
DNA: TGCGCCAGCAGTCAGCGGGGACGGGGGACTCGCACAGATACGCAGTATTTT

J: TRBJ1-5
size: once
V: TRBV27
D: TRBD1
CDR3: CASSLQGANQPQHF
DNA: TGTGCCAGCAGTTTACAGGGGGCAAATCAGCCCCAGCATTTT

J: TRBJ2-7
size: -
V: TRBV4-2
D: -
CDR3: CASSHEADSSYEQYF
DNA: TGTGCCAGCAGCCACGAAGCGGATAGCTCCTACGAGCAGTACTTC

J: TRBJ1-2
size: -
V: TRBV6-8
D: -
CDR3: CASSSPRHYGYTF
DNA: TGTGCCAGCAGTTCGCCGAGGCACTATGGCTACACCTTC

J: TRBJ2-5
size: -
V: TRBV5-8
D: TRBD1
CDR3: CASRTGQGQQETQYF
DNA: TGTGCCAGCAGGACCGGGCAGGGACAGCAAGAGACCCAGTACTTC

J: TRBJ2-7
size: -
V: TRBV5-4
D: -
CDR3: CASGKDYYEQYF
DNA: TGTGCCAGCGGGAAGGATTACTACGAGCAGTACTTC

J: TRBJ2-1
size: -
V: TRBV5-1
D: TRBD1
CDR3: CASSLGQGASNEQFF
DNA: TGCGCCAGCAGCTTGGGACAGGGGGCTAGCAATGAGCAGTTCTTC

J: TRBJ2-7
size: -
V: TRBV5-6
D: -
CDR3: CASMATASSYEQYF
DNA: TGTGCCAGCATGGCGACAGCCAGCTCCTACGAGCAGTACTTC

J: TRBJ2-1
size: -
V: TRBV6-5
D: -
CDR3: CASSLRSYNEQFF
DNA: TGTGCCAGCAGTTTGCGCTCCTACAATGAGCAGTTCTTC

J: TRBJ2-7
size: -
V: TRBV10-3
D: TRBD1
CDR3: CAIRRTGDHEQYF
DNA: TGTGCCATCAGACGGACAGGAGATCACGAGCAGTACTTC

J: TRBJ2-7
size: -
V: TRBV6-1
D: TRBD2
CDR3: CASSVERGAYEQYF
DNA: TGTGCCAGCAGTGTAGAGCGGGGCGCCTACGAGCAGTACTTC

J: TRBJ1-5
size: -
V: TRBV28
D: TRBD1
CDR3: CASSKHRTGFNQPQHF
DNA: TGTGCCAGCAGTAAACACCGGACAGGGTTCAATCAGCCCCAGCATTTT

J: TRBJ2-2
size: -
V: TRBV5-1
D: TRBD2
CDR3: CASSSPTGGNTGELFF
DNA: TGCGCCAGCAGCTCCCCCACGGGAGGGAACACCGGGGAGCTGTTTTTT

J: TRBJ1-2
size: -
V: TRBV19
D: -
CDR3: CASSIMGRQRGNYGYTF
DNA: TGTGCCAGTAGTATAATGGGGCGACAAAGGGGCAACTATGGCTACACCTTC

J: TRBJ1-1
size: -
V: TRBV11-3
D: -
CDR3: CASSLTQIDEAFF
DNA: TGTGCCAGCAGCTTAACTCAAATCGATGAAGCTTTCTTT

J: TRBJ2-1
size: -
V: TRBV5-4
D: -
CDR3: CASSLPGLGSYNEQFF
DNA: TGTGCCAGCAGCTTGCCGGGTTTGGGCTCCTACAATGAGCAGTTCTTC

J: TRBJ2-7
size: -
V: TRBV21-1
D: -
CDR3: CASSNVTSGLPYEQYF
DNA: TGTGCCAGCAGCAACGTAACATCGGGACTACCCTACGAGCAGTACTTC

J: TRBJ2-7
size: -
V: TRBV7-9
D: TRBD2
CDR3: CASSSRDYDFYEQYF
DNA: TGTGCCAGCAGCTCCCGGGACTACGACTTTTACGAGCAGTACTTC

J: TRBJ1-2
size: -
V: TRBV6-5
D: -
CDR3: CASSYSGDGYTF
DNA: TGTGCCAGCAGTTACTCAGGGGACGGCTACACCTTC

J: TRBJ1-1
size: -
V: TRBV6-1
D: -
CDR3: CASSVQGYTEAFF
DNA: TGTGCCAGCAGTGTACAGGGATACACTGAAGCTTTCTTT

J: TRBJ2-1
size: -
V: TRBV4-3
D: -
CDR3: CASSQDRRDGPYNEQFF
DNA: TGCGCCAGCAGCCAAGATCGGCGGGACGGACCGTACAATGAGCAGTTCTTC

J: TRBJ2-7
size: -
V: TRBV7-8
D: -
CDR3: CASSPTRSGEQYF
DNA: TGTGCCAGCAGCCCCACTAGGTCGGGCGAGCAGTACTTC

J: TRBJ2-1
size: -
V: TRBV9
D: TRBD2
CDR3: CASSPRREGTYNEQFF
DNA: TGTGCCAGCAGCCCGAGACGGGAGGGGACCTACAATGAGCAGTTCTTC

J: TRBJ2-1
size: -
V: TRBV5-4
D: -
CDR3: CASSVGGSNEQFF
DNA: TGTGCCAGCAGCGTGGGAGGTAGCAATGAGCAGTTCTTC

J: TRBJ1-3
size: once
V: TRBV4-1
D: TRBD1
CDR3: CASSQDRVRDRGGNTIYF
DNA: TGCGCCAGCAGCCAAGATAGGGTCCGGGACAGGGGAGGAAACACCATATATTTT

J: TRBJ2-7
size: -
V: TRBV18
D: -
CDR3: CASSPPLGQRNYEQYF
DNA: TGTGCCAGCTCACCACCGTTAGGACAGAGGAATTACGAGCAGTACTTC

J: TRBJ2-7
size: -
V: TRBV10-1
D: TRBD1
CDR3: CASSASDRAAYEQYF
DNA: TGCGCCAGCAGTGCGTCGGACAGGGCAGCCTACGAGCAGTACTTC

J: TRBJ1-2
size: -
V: TRBV7-9
D: -
CDR3: CASSLDGGTMRGYTF
DNA: TGTGCCAGCAGCTTAGACGGGGGGACGATGAGGGGCTACACCTTC

J: TRBJ2-7
size: -
V: TRBV27
D: TRBD2
CDR3: CASSLKWRGRTYEQYF
DNA: TGTGCCAGCAGTTTAAAGTGGCGCGGGAGAACCTACGAGCAGTACTTC

J: TRBJ2-7
size: -
V: TRBV9
D: TRBD2
CDR3: CASSVAASGRGEQYF
DNA: TGTGCCAGCAGCGTAGCGGCTAGCGGGAGGGGCGAGCAGTACTTC

J: TRBJ2-7
size: -
V: TRBV29-1
D: -
CDR3: CSVATRASYEQYF
DNA: TGCAGCGTCGCTACACGGGCTTCCTACGAGCAGTACTTC

J: TRBJ1-1
size: once
V: TRBV6-5
D: TRBD1
CDR3: CASSYLGQGVTEAFF
DNA: TGTGCCAGCAGTTACCTGGGACAGGGAGTCACTGAAGCTTTCTTT

J: TRBJ2-3
size: -
V: TRBV5-8
D: TRBD2
CDR3: CASSLGLAGEIGQYF
DNA: TGTGCCAGCAGCTTGGGACTAGCGGGGGAAATAGGGCAGTATTTT

J: TRBJ1-1
size: -
V: TRBV5-1
D: -
CDR3: CASSTNGGSDTEAFF
DNA: TGCGCCAGCAGCACTAACGGGGGTTCGGACACTGAAGCTTTCTTT